The 27 T cell receptor beta chains reported below all come from one sample, sequenced in a study of low-dose radiotherapy and immunotherapy resistance in tumors. Primers targeting TRAV and TRBV primed first-strand cDNA, covering alpha and beta chains. The authors ran roughly 20 PCR cycles to amplify TCRs with a constant-region primer and V-primer adapter. TCRdb itself ran the reads through MiXCR, one entry per CDR3 protein. The sample yields tens of thousands of distinct CDR3 sequences, under 10% seen once. Time point indicated: before trial treatment. The material was PBMCs, obtained before treatment. Source of these receptors: a male donor with prostate cancer.

This clonotype was observed a few times. The V call is TRBV28, the J call TRBJ2-1; 10 bases map to TRBD2. After removal of 5 bases from V and 15 bases from J, the junction contained 4 bases not matched to a gene. CDR1 is MDHEN and CDR2 is SYDVKM in the germline V gene. This CDR3 is built from 11 residues. The CDR3 DNA reads as TGTGCCAGCAGTAGCGGGGGGGAGTGGTTCTTC. Protein sequence: CASSSGGEWFF.

This clonotype has a count of ten or more. CDR3 in DNA: TGTGCCATCCCGGACAGGGCAACCGGGGAGCTGTTTTTT. It codes for CAIPDRATGELFF. The rearrangement links TRBV7-7 to TRBJ2-2; 8 bases are shared with TRBD1. CDR3 length: 13 residues. With V trimmed by 10 bases and J by 5 bases, 6 bases remained unmatched. Germline V gene lookup returns CDR1 SSHAT and CDR2 FNYEAQ (reference sequence). Drawing the rest from reference TRBV7-7 and TRBJ2-2, the complete variable domain is GAGVSQSPRYKVTKRGQDVTLRCDPISSHATLYWYQQALGQGPEFLTYFNYEAQPDKSGLPSDRFSAERPEGSISTLTIQRTEQRDSAMYRCAIPDRATGELFFGEGSRLTVL.

This clonotype came up many times. V and J are TRBV19 and TRBJ2-2; 7 bases line up with TRBD1. There are 15 residues in the CDR3. The germline V gene encodes CDR1 LNHDA and CDR2 SQIVND (reference sequence). The junction had 6 bases not matched to a gene; V was cut back by 8 bases and J by 0 bases. This chain's CDR3 is CASLPGTANTGELFF. The CDR3 nucleotides read TGTGCCAGTCTCCCTGGGACAGCGAACACCGGGGAGCTGTTTTTT.

This clonotype was seen more than once but under ten times. The rearrangement uses TRBV5-3 and TRBJ1-1; no reliable D call. TRBV5-3 is an ORF, and what it does is uncertain. The CDR3 length is 14 residues. Between the trimmed V and J ends, which lost 8 bases and 0 bases, there was a span of 14 bases. CDR3 sequence reads: CASSLPTLNTEAFF. In nucleotides, the CDR3 is TGTGCCAGCAGCCTGCCGACCCTGAACACTGAAGCTTTCTTT.

This clonotype was observed many times. This rearrangement joins TRBV29-1 to TRBJ1-1; TRBD1 matches 10 bases. The CDR3 totals 15 residues. Germline V gene data show CDR1 as SQVTM and CDR2 as ANQGSEA. V lost 7 bases, J lost 5 bases, and 13 bases stayed unmatched. Written as DNA, the CDR3 is TGCAGCGGGCAACCGGGACAGGGGTCGAGAACTGAAGCTTTCTTT. Translated: CSGQPGQGSRTEAFF.

At least ten counts were recorded for this clonotype. J is TRBJ2-1 and V is TRBV14; 9 bases are a match to TRBD2. Unmatched junction bases numbered 5, after V lost 3 bases and J lost 2 bases. From germline, CDR1 is SGHDN and CDR2 FVKESK. This CDR3 comprises 16 residues. Written as DNA, the CDR3 is TGTGCCAGCAGCCATATAGCGGGAGCGGCCTACAATGAGCAGTTCTTC. This codes for CASSHIAGAAYNEQFF. Filled out from reference TRBV14 and TRBJ2-1, the complete variable domain reads EAGVTQFPSHSVIEKGQTVTLRCDPISGHDNLYWYRRVMGKEIKFLLHFVKESKQDESGMPNNRFLAERTGGTYSTLKVQPAELEDSGVYFCASSHIAGAAYNEQFFGPGTRLTVL.

This clonotype was counted ten times or more. The J gene is TRBJ2-7, the V gene TRBV4-1; 7 nucleotides line up with TRBD2. The junction had 2 bases not matched to a gene; V was cut back by 5 bases and J by 1 base. This CDR3 has 13 residues. Per germline, CDR1 MGHRA and CDR2 YSYEKL. The chain's CDR3 is CASSRDYSYEQYF. In nucleotides, the CDR3 is TGCGCCAGCAGCAGGGACTATTCCTACGAGCAGTACTTC.

This clonotype was counted at least ten times. V usage is TRBV6-2 or TRBV6-3 and J usage is TRBJ2-1; D remains unclear. Between the trimmed V and J ends, which lost 2 bases and 5 bases, there was a span of 1 base. This CDR3 contains 11 residues. Germline CDR1 reads MNHEY; CDR2 reads SVGEGT. DNA of the CDR3: TGTGCCAGCAGTTACCACAATGAGCAGTTCTTC. Its translation is CASSYHNEQFF.

This clonotype was detected many times. The chain uses TRBV7-3 and TRBJ1-2; unclear D gene. CDR3 length: 13 amino acids. The V gene's germline CDR1 is SGHTA and CDR2 FQGTGA. V was shortened by 0 bases and J by 7 bases, with 9 bases between the two germline ends. The chain's CDR3 is CASSLTPGSGYTF. The CDR3 nucleotides are TGTGCCAGCAGCTTAACACCTGGCAGTGGCTACACCTTC.

This clonotype was counted many times. The V call is TRBV20-1, the J call TRBJ2-7; perhaps TRBD2 as D (6 bases). V shed 1 base and J shed 3 bases, with 16 bases lying between them. CDR3 length: 15 amino acids. CDR1 and CDR2 from the germline V gene are DFQATT and SNEGSKA (reference sequence). The CDR3 region is CSARVQGREIYEQYF. In DNA, the CDR3 is TGCAGTGCTAGAGTTCAGGGACGGGAGATCTACGAGCAGTACTTC.

This clonotype was seen many times. The chain employs TRBV12-3 or TRBV12-4 and TRBJ1-5; D is perhaps TRBD1 (6 bases). This CDR3 contains 16 residues. Trimming left V 8 bases short and J 3 bases short, with 20 bases between. This CDR3 is CASPFRPGAHNQPQHF. Written as DNA, the CDR3 is TGTGCCAGCCCCTTTCGACCAGGGGCCCACAATCAGCCCCAGCATTTT.

This clonotype was counted ten times or more. The chain carries TRBV5-1 and TRBJ2-6, with D hard to call. Germline V gene sequence: CDR1 SGHRS, CDR2 YFSETQ. CDR3 length: 17 amino acids. Trimming took off 2 bases at V and 1 base at J, with 13 bases between the two ends. The CDR3: CASSLTLGASGANVLTF. CDR3 nucleotides: TGCGCCAGCAGCTTAACTCTCGGAGCTTCTGGGGCCAACGTCCTGACTTTC.

This clonotype was seen repeatedly, ten times or more. The rearrangement joins TRBV28 to TRBJ2-7, with 10 bases aligning to TRBD1. The CDR3 has 15 residues. The trim removed 4 bases at V and 7 bases at J, leaving 10 bases unmatched. Germline assignment: CDR1 MDHEN and CDR2 SYDVKM. CDR3 sequence reads: CASSSTGTGVREQYF. The CDR3 nucleotides read TGTGCCAGCAGTTCGACCGGGACAGGGGTTCGGGAGCAGTACTTC.

This clonotype occurred many times. This chain connects TRBV20-1 to TRBJ2-1, with 11 bases that match TRBD2. V trimming: 2 bases; J trimming: 10 bases; junction bases outside the gene matches: 13. This CDR3 contains 16 residues. CDR1 DFQATT and CDR2 SNEGSKA come from the germline V gene (reference sequence). The CDR3 loop is CSARSPGTSGWGEQFF. The CDR3 DNA sequence: TGCAGTGCTAGATCCCCCGGGACTAGCGGCTGGGGAGAGCAGTTCTTC.

Many counts were recorded for this clonotype. The chain combines TRBV2 with TRBJ2-1, with a weak D call TRBD1 (5 bases). V lost 6 bases, J lost 4 bases, and 13 bases lay in between. Per the germline V gene, CDR1 is SNHLY and CDR2 is FYNNEI. The CDR3 is 14 residues long. The CDR3: CASSKESGYNEQFF. The CDR3 nucleotides are TGTGCCAGCAGCAAAGAGTCAGGGTACAATGAGCAGTTCTTC. The whole variable domain, filled in from reference TRBV2 and TRBJ2-1, reads EPEVTQTPSHQVTQMGQEVILRCVPISNHLYFYWYRQILGQKVEFLVSFYNNEISEKSEIFDDQFSVERPDGSNFTLKIRSTKLEDSAMYFCASSKESGYNEQFFGPGTRLTVL.

This clonotype has at least ten counts. The chain joins TRBV24-1 to TRBJ2-1; D is unresolved. V was shortened by 4 bases and J by 3 bases, with 6 bases between the two germline ends. The CDR3 is 13 amino acids. Germline V CDR1 and CDR2: KGHDR, SFDVKD. The CDR3 here is CATSDRYYNEQFF. CDR3 DNA: TGTGCCACCAGTGACCGATACTACAATGAGCAGTTCTTC.

Many counts were recorded for this clonotype. This rearrangement joins TRBV10-3 to TRBJ2-1; TRBD2 aligns across 7 bases. This CDR3 has 17 amino acids. The J segment lost 5 bases and the V segment lost 0 bases, leaving 10 bases of the junction unmatched. Germline lookup yields CDR1 ENHRY and CDR2 SYGVKD. The CDR3 protein is CAISESFWEGPDNEQFF. The DNA for the CDR3 is TGTGCCATCAGTGAGTCTTTTTGGGAGGGCCCCGACAATGAGCAGTTCTTC.

This clonotype was recorded many times. V usage is TRBV9 and J usage is TRBJ1-2, with 8 bases aligning to TRBD1. There are 14 residues in the CDR3. Germline V gives CDR1 SGDLS, CDR2 YYNGEE. Germline trimming cut 4 bases from V and 7 bases from J; bases unmatched to any gene: 9. The DNA for the CDR3 is TGTGCCAGCAGCTCCCCCGCAGGGGGCGGTGGCTACACCTTC. This sequence encodes CASSSPAGGGGYTF.

This clonotype was observed at least ten times. The chain joins TRBV5-1 to TRBJ2-3, with TRBD1 as a possible D gene (5 bases). The germline V gene has CDR1 SGHRS and CDR2 YFSETQ. Trimming removed 2 bases at V and 4 bases at J, with 14 bases between. The CDR3 sequence is 15 residues long. This CDR3 is CASSFSGQGADTQYF. The DNA for the CDR3 is TGCGCCAGCAGCTTTTCAGGGCAGGGCGCAGATACGCAGTATTTT.

This clonotype was observed many times. The chain recombines TRBV29-1 with TRBJ2-5; D remains unclear. CDR1 is SQVTM and CDR2 is ANQGSEA in the germline V gene. Trimming took off 7 bases at V and 5 bases at J, with 11 bases between the two ends. CDR3 length: 11 amino acids. The CDR3 sequence is CSGAAGETQYF. The CDR3 bases are TGCAGCGGGGCCGCAGGCGAGACCCAGTACTTC.

This clonotype was seen many times. The chain recombines TRBV27 with TRBJ2-2, with 7 bases that match TRBD1. The CDR3 contains 17 residues. The V gene end was trimmed by 5 bases and the J gene end by 3 bases; junction bases not matched to a gene: 12. CDR1 and CDR2 (germline): MNHEY, SMNVEV (reference sequence). As DNA, the CDR3 is TGTGCCAGCAGTCCCGCGGGTCCGACAGGGCACACCGGGGAGCTGTTTTTT. This encodes CASSPAGPTGHTGELFF.

This clonotype was seen at least ten times. This rearrangement joins TRBV7-9 to TRBJ1-5, with 9 bases lining up with TRBD1. Per the germline V gene, CDR1 is SEHNR and CDR2 is FQNEAQ (reference sequence). V dropped 5 bases and J dropped 3; count of bases not matched to a gene: 11. This CDR3 contains 17 residues. The CDR3 sequence: CASSAYPGTGINQPQHF. CDR3 bases: TGTGCCAGCAGCGCATACCCAGGGACAGGGATCAATCAGCCCCAGCATTTT.

There are many counts of this clonotype. Compared with germline, one end of the junction differs, possibly owing to a read error. This chain joins TRBV28 and TRBJ2-3; TRBD1 matches at 10 bases. From germline, CDR1 is MDHEN and CDR2 SYDVKM. This CDR3 has 16 residues. CDR3 bases: TGTGCCAGCAGTTCCCCGGGACAGGGGACCACAGATACGCATTATTTT. Translated, it gives CASSSPGQGTTDTHYF.

This clonotype was recorded many times. This sequence joins TRBV25-1 and TRBJ2-7, with a tentative D call TRBD2 (6 bases). The V and J ends lost 6 bases and 3 bases respectively, with 15 bases between them. CDR1 and CDR2 (germline): MGHDK, SYGVNS. The CDR3 covers 14 residues. Here the CDR3 DNA reads TGTGCCAGCAGGCTAACTTTCGGGGGCTACGAGCAGTACTTC. Its translation: CASRLTFGGYEQYF.

This clonotype has at least ten counts. The chain employs TRBV7-8 and TRBJ2-3; D is possibly TRBD2 (6 bases). CDR1 and CDR2 (germline): SGHVS, FQNEAQ. V lost 2 bases and J lost 12, with 12 bases in between. The CDR3 has 12 amino acids. DNA for the CDR3: TGTGCCAGCAGCTTACAGCCCGGGACTCAGTATTTT. This gives the protein CASSLQPGTQYF.

This clonotype was recorded many times. The V call is TRBV10-3, the J call TRBJ1-2, with D perhaps TRBD1 (6 bases). Germline CDR1 and CDR2: ENHRY and SYGVKD. Deletions cut 4 bases from V and 2 bases from J, with 14 bases between. The CDR3 length is 15 residues. The CDR3 DNA reads as TGTGCCATCAGTGTTGGGAGGGGGGAGAACTATGGCTACACCTTC. It is translated as CAISVGRGENYGYTF.

This clonotype came up many times. The V call is TRBV11-1, the J call TRBJ2-1; no reliable D call. Germline loops: CDR1 SGHAT, CDR2 FQDESV (reference sequence). V was pared by 7 bases and J by 6 bases, with 22 bases between. The CDR3 runs to 16 residues. CDR3 DNA: TGTGCCAGCAAAATGGTCTTGGGATCTGAATCCAATGAGCAGTTCTTC. Translating it yields CASKMVLGSESNEQFF. Combining the CDR3 with reference TRBV11-1 and TRBJ2-1 gives the whole variable domain EAEVAQSPRYKITEKSQAVAFWCDPISGHATLYWYRQILGQGPELLVQFQDESVVDDSQLPKDRFSAERLKGVDSTLKIQPAELGDSAMYLCASKMVLGSESNEQFFGPGTRLTVL.